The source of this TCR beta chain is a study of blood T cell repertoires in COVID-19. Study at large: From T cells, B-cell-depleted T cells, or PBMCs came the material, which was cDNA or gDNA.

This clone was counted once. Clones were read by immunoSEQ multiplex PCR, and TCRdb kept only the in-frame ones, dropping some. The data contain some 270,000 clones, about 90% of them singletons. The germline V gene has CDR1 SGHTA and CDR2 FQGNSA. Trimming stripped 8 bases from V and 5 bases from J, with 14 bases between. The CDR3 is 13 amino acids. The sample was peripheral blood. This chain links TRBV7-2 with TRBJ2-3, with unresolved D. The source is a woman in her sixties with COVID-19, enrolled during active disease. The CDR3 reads CASQVRRKDTQYF. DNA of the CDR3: TGTGCCAGCCAGGTACGCCGCAAAGATACGCAGTATTTT. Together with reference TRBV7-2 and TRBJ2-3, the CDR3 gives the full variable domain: GAGVSQSPSNKVTEKGKDVELRCDPISGHTALYWYRQSLGQGLEFLIYFQGNSAPDKSGLPSDRFSAERTGGSVSTLTIQRTQQEDSAVYLCASQVRRKDTQYFGPGTRLTVL.